The 28 T cell receptor beta chains in this list originate from one sample, sequenced in a study of T cell responses to AZD1222 COVID-19 vaccine. Sequencing used immunoSEQ multiplex PCR; TCRdb keeps in-frame clones, though not all of them. Of 90,000 to 150,000 clones detected, about 90% appear once; the ten largest clones hold more than 7.5%. The source material was peripheral blood, sampled on day 0 of AZD1222 vaccination. The source of these receptors is an adult in good health.

For this clone: One base away lies a much larger clone, so this may be a sequencing read error. The chain combines TRBV27 with TRBJ1-2; 12 positions match TRBD1. Germline V gene lookup returns CDR1 MNHEY and CDR2 SMNVEV (reference sequence). This CDR3 is built from 18 residues. CDR3 loop: CASSSLGTGGRNRYGYAF. DNA for the CDR3: TGTGCCAGCAGTTCCCTCGGGACAGGGGGCAGAAATCGCTATGGCTACGCCTTC.

The chain is built from TRBV7-2 and TRBJ2-7; TRBD1 might be the D (6 bases). Germline V gene data show CDR1 as SGHTA and CDR2 as FQGNSA. Trimming removed 5 bases at V and 4 bases at J, with 15 bases between. The CDR3 extends over 14 amino acids. The CDR3 DNA is TGTGCCAGCAGCCTATCCGGACAGATTTACGAGCAGTACTTC. Protein product: CASSLSGQIYEQYF.

The V and J genes are TRBV30 and TRBJ1-6; the match to TRBD1 covers 9 bases. Germline-derived CDR1 and CDR2 are GTSNPN and SVGIG (reference sequence). The V and J ends lost 2 bases and 6 bases, in that order; junction bases with no gene match: 17. This CDR3 contains 19 residues. The CDR3 region has the DNA TGTGCCTGGAGTAAGCCGGCCCGGACAGGGGTAATATTTAATTCACCCCTCCACTTT. This translates into CAWSKPARTGVIFNSPLHF.

This chain links TRBV2 with TRBJ1-5; D gene unclear. The CDR3 runs to 12 residues. Germline CDR1 reads SNHLY; CDR2 reads FYNNEI. Trimming took off 5 bases at V and 7 bases at J, with 9 bases between the two ends. The CDR3 region has the DNA TGTGCCAGCAGTCCTATGGGGCAGCCCCAGCATTTT. This translates into CASSPMGQPQHF. Full variable domain (rest looked up from reference TRBV2 and TRBJ1-5): EPEVTQTPSHQVTQMGQEVILRCVPISNHLYFYWYRQILGQKVEFLVSFYNNEISEKSEIFDDQFSVERPDGSNFTLKIRSTKLEDSAMYFCASSPMGQPQHFGDGTRLSIL.

The rearrangement links TRBV5-1 to TRBJ1-1, with unresolved D. This CDR3 is 14 amino acids long. The germline V gene encodes CDR1 SGHRS and CDR2 YFSETQ. V was shortened by 0 bases and J by 3 bases, with 9 bases between the two germline ends. The CDR3 sequence is CASSLAPGYTEAFF. The DNA of the CDR3 is TGCGCCAGCAGCTTGGCCCCGGGATACACTGAAGCTTTCTTT.

The chain couples TRBV29-1 to TRBJ1-4; tentative D call: TRBD1 (5 bases). In germline, CDR1 is SQVTM, CDR2 ANQGSEA. Deletions cut 0 bases from V and 2 bases from J, with 10 bases between. This CDR3 has 15 residues. DNA for the CDR3: TGCAGCGTTGAAGAAGTGGGGACGACTAATGAAAAACTGTTTTTT. Protein product: CSVEEVGTTNEKLFF.

The chain uses TRBV29-1 and TRBJ1-2; the match to TRBD1 covers 7 bases. Trimming at V came to 7 bases and at J to 0 bases, leaving 8 bases not matched to a gene. Germline V CDR1 and CDR2: SQVTM, ANQGSEA. The CDR3 has 14 residues. The CDR3 region has the DNA TGCAGCGCGAGGGACAGCCTACCTAACTATGGCTACACCTTC. Its protein product is CSARDSLPNYGYTF. The full variable domain, rest sourced from reference TRBV29-1 and TRBJ1-2, is SAVISQKPSRDICQRGTSLTIQCQVDSQVTMMFWYRQQPGQSLTLIATANQGSEATYESGFVIDKFPISRPNLTFSTLTVSNMSPEDSSIYLCSARDSLPNYGYTFGSGTRLTVV.

This clone was counted between two and nine times. This chain uses TRBV5-6 with TRBJ1-2; possible D gene TRBD1, 6 bases. This CDR3 spans 17 amino acids. Germline-derived CDR1 and CDR2 are SGHDT and YYEEEE. With 3 bases removed from V and 3 bases from J, the gap between germline ends came to 21 bases. CDR3 loop: CASSSTKFRQEDYGYTF. The CDR3 nucleotides read TGTGCCAGCAGCTCAACTAAGTTTAGACAGGAGGACTATGGCTACACCTTC. The full variable domain, completed using reference TRBV5-6 and TRBJ1-2, is DAGVTQSPTHLIKTRGQQVTLRCSPKSGHDTVSWYQQALGQGPQFIFQYYEEEERQRGNFPDRFSGHQFPNYSSELNVNALLLGDSALYLCASSSTKFRQEDYGYTFGSGTRLTVV.

The genes are TRBV5-1 and TRBJ2-2; 7 bases line up with TRBD1. CDR3 length: 17 amino acids. The V and J ends lost 0 bases and 1 base, in that order; junction bases with no gene match: 6. The V gene's germline CDR1 is SGHRS and CDR2 YFSETQ. The CDR3 coding sequence is TGCGCCAGCAGCTTGGCCGGGACAGTGCGGAACACCGGGGAGCTGTTTTTT. Encoded protein: CASSLAGTVRNTGELFF.

The table lists this clone with a few counts. This rearrangement joins TRBV30 to TRBJ1-2; D gene uncertain. CDR3 size: 13 residues. The ends were cut back, 2 bases at V and 5 bases at J, with 12 bases in the middle. Germline values: CDR1 GTSNPN, CDR2 SVGIG (reference sequence). In DNA form, the CDR3 reads TGTGCCTGGAGTCTAGGGCGACGGTATGGCTACACCTTC. Translated: CAWSLGRRYGYTF.

This chain connects TRBV7-2 to TRBJ2-7, with D uncertain. Germline CDR1 and CDR2: SGHTA and FQGNSA. The V end was cut by 5 bases, the J end by 2 bases, with 13 bases between. CDR3 length: 14 residues. The CDR3 coding sequence is TGTGCCAGCAGCAACTCACCTCAGCCCTACGAGCAGTACTTC. Translating it yields CASSNSPQPYEQYF.

V gene TRBV5-6 combines with J gene TRBJ2-7; possibly TRBD2 for D (6 bases). Per germline, CDR1 SGHDT and CDR2 YYEEEE. The CDR3 is 16 amino acids. With 4 bases removed from V and 0 bases from J, the gap between germline ends came to 17 bases. The CDR3, as DNA: TGTGCCAGCAGCCTAATGGGTCGGGGGAGCTCCTACGAGCAGTACTTC. This codes for CASSLMGRGSSYEQYF.

This clone was recorded once. The V and J genes are TRBV18 and TRBJ1-2; D is possibly TRBD1 (6 bases). The CDR3 covers 14 residues. V gave up 2 bases and J gave up 6 bases, with 13 bases separating them. In germline, CDR1 is KGHSH, CDR2 LQKENI. The CDR3 protein is CASSPIQGLDGYTF. CDR3 bases: TGTGCCAGCTCACCAATTCAGGGGCTCGATGGCTACACCTTC.

Note on this clone: The sample has other DNA sequences that encode this CDR3 too. The CDR3 reads CASSLGQPQHF. The CDR3 coding sequence is TGTGCCAGCAGTTTGGGGCAGCCCCAGCATTTT. The J gene is TRBJ1-5, the V gene TRBV28; no reliable D call. Germline values: CDR1 MDHEN, CDR2 SYDVKM. The CDR3 totals 11 residues. The V and J ends lost 3 bases and 7 bases respectively, with 4 bases between them.

The chain uses TRBV14 and TRBJ2-2; maybe TRBD2 (6 bases). The V gene lost 6 bases and the J gene lost 3 bases, with 14 bases spanning the gap. From germline, CDR1 is SGHDN and CDR2 FVKESK. The CDR3 is 15 residues long. In DNA, the CDR3 is TGTGCCAGCAGTCTACCGGGACTGCACACCGGGGAGCTGTTTTTT. Its protein product is CASSLPGLHTGELFF. Together with reference TRBV14 and TRBJ2-2, the CDR3 gives the full variable domain: EAGVTQFPSHSVIEKGQTVTLRCDPISGHDNLYWYRRVMGKEIKFLLHFVKESKQDESGMPNNRFLAERTGGTYSTLKVQPAELEDSGVYFCASSLPGLHTGELFFGEGSRLTVL.

V is TRBV30 and J is TRBJ2-1; D unresolved. V was pared by 6 bases and J by 0 bases, with 3 bases between. This CDR3 contains 11 residues. Germline values: CDR1 GTSNPN, CDR2 SVGIG (reference sequence). The chain's CDR3 is CACRSYNEQFF. The CDR3 bases are TGTGCCTGCCGCTCCTACAATGAGCAGTTCTTC. The entire variable domain, with the rest obtained from reference TRBV30 and TRBJ2-1, is as follows: SQTIHQWPATLVQPVGSPLSLECTVEGTSNPNLYWYRQAAGRGLQLLFYSVGIGQISSEVPQNLSASRPQDRQFILSSKKLLLSDSGFYLCACRSYNEQFFGPGTRLTVL.

This chain uses TRBV19 with TRBJ2-1; D is uncertain. CDR1 is LNHDA and CDR2 is SQIVND in the germline V gene (reference sequence). V was shortened by 8 bases and J by 4 bases, with 9 bases between the two germline ends. This CDR3 region has 12 residues. The DNA of the CDR3 is TGTGCCAGTCAGGACGGTTACAATGAGCAGTTCTTC. Its translation is CASQDGYNEQFF.

This chain uses TRBV6-5 with TRBJ2-7, with D perhaps being TRBD1 or TRBD2 (5 bases each). Germline V gene sequence: CDR1 MNHEY, CDR2 SVGAGI. Trimming removed 3 bases at V and 0 bases at J, with 9 bases between. The CDR3 spans 14 residues. This CDR3 reads CASSYSGSSYEQYF. The DNA of the CDR3 is TGTGCCAGCAGTTATTCAGGGAGCTCCTACGAGCAGTACTTC.

This clone appeared once. The chain employs TRBV10-2 and TRBJ2-5; 8 positions match TRBD2. The CDR3 runs 15 residues. CDR1 WSHSY and CDR2 SAAADI come from the germline V gene. The V gene end was trimmed by 7 bases and the J gene end by 9 bases; junction bases not matched to a gene: 16. Written as DNA, the CDR3 is TGCGCCAGCACCCACAGCGGGGGCCATCGGGAGGCCCAGTACTTC. It codes for CASTHSGGHREAQYF.

This clone showed up just a few times. The V gene is TRBV3-1 (or the pseudogene TRBV3-2), the J gene TRBJ1-4; D is ambiguous. V lost 3 bases to trimming and J lost 6 bases, with 8 bases between them. Germline assignment: CDR1 LGHDT and CDR2 YNNKEL (reference sequence). This CDR3 region has 13 residues. The CDR3 DNA reads as TGTGCCAGCAGCCAGGGTCCTGATGAAAAACTGTTTTTT. Amino acid sequence: CASSQGPDEKLFF.

The chain recombines TRBV5-6 with TRBJ1-1, with D uncertain. Germline lookup yields CDR1 SGHDT and CDR2 YYEEEE. The CDR3 contains 13 residues. Trimming cost V 2 bases and J 5 bases, with 10 bases left between them. CDR3 in amino acids: CASSFGPVTEAFF. The CDR3 DNA sequence: TGTGCCAGCAGCTTCGGACCTGTAACTGAAGCTTTCTTT.

V usage is TRBV6-5 and J usage is TRBJ1-3; D not resolved. V shed 10 bases and J shed 0 bases, with 16 bases lying between them. CDR3 length: 15 residues. CDR1 is MNHEY and CDR2 is SVGAGI in the germline V gene. CDR3 sequence reads: CATKQTPSSGNTIYF. The CDR3 DNA sequence: TGTGCCACCAAACAAACACCGAGCTCTGGAAACACCATATATTTT.

The V and J genes are TRBV6-2 or TRBV6-3 and TRBJ1-5; the D is unclear. Germline CDR1 and CDR2: MNHEY and SVGEGT. Trimming stripped 1 base from V and 9 bases from J, with 7 bases between. The CDR3 covers 12 residues. CDR3 in amino acids: CASSYYRRPQHF. The CDR3 DNA sequence: TGTGCCAGCAGTTACTACCGGAGGCCCCAGCATTTT.

The chain employs TRBV27 and TRBJ2-2; TRBD2 is a possible D gene (5 bases). Trimming left V 5 bases short and J 6 bases short, with 13 bases between. Germline V gene lookup returns CDR1 MNHEY and CDR2 SMNVEV (reference sequence). This CDR3 is built from 14 residues. The CDR3 region has the DNA TGTGCCAGCAGTGAGTCGGGGTACCCCGGGGAGCTGTTTTTT. It translates to CASSESGYPGELFF.

The chain is built from TRBV28 and TRBJ1-4; 8 bases are a match to TRBD1. With 5 bases clipped from V and 5 bases from J, the junction kept 10 bases outside the gene matches. From germline, CDR1 is MDHEN and CDR2 SYDVKM. The CDR3 loop spans 16 amino acids. In nucleotides, the CDR3 is TGTGCCAGCAGTACCAAATGGACAGGGATCAATGAAAAACTGTTTTTT. Its protein is CASSTKWTGINEKLFF.

V and J are TRBV7-9 and TRBJ1-2; D is undetermined. The CDR3 spans 13 residues. Trimming cost V 1 base and J 7 bases, with 10 bases left between them. CDR1 SEHNR and CDR2 FQNEAQ come from the germline V gene (reference sequence). The DNA of the CDR3 is TGTGCCAGCAGCTTAGATGGCAGTCGTGGCTACACCTTC. Its translation: CASSLDGSRGYTF. Using reference TRBV7-9 and TRBJ1-2 for the parts outside the CDR3, the full variable domain is DTGVSQNPRHKITKRGQNVTFRCDPISEHNRLYWYRQTLGQGPEFLTYFQNEAQLEKSRLLSDRFSAERPKGSFSTLEIQRTEQGDSAMYLCASSLDGSRGYTFGSGTRLTVV.

This chain joins TRBV28 and TRBJ1-6, with D unclear. The germline CDR1 and CDR2 sequences are MDHEN and SYDVKM. This CDR3 is 12 amino acids long. V lost 6 bases and J 9 bases, leaving 9 bases between the germline ends. CDR3 sequence reads: CASRSGPSPLHF. In DNA, the CDR3 is TGTGCCAGCAGATCGGGCCCTTCACCCCTCCACTTT. The complete variable domain, with remaining parts taken from reference TRBV28 and TRBJ1-6, reads DVKVTQSSRYLVKRTGEKVFLECVQDMDHENMFWYRQDPGLGLRLIYFSYDVKMKEKGDIPEGYSVSREKKERFSLILESASTNQTSMYLCASRSGPSPLHFGNGTRLTVT.

CDR3 loop: CASGLVGQGGEPQHF. CDR3 bases: TGTGCTAGTGGTTTGGTTGGACAGGGTGGCGAGCCCCAGCATTTT. The chain employs TRBV12-5 and TRBJ1-5; 8 positions agree with TRBD1. The V gene's germline CDR1 is LGHNT and CDR2 FRNRAP. The CDR3 covers 15 residues. The V and J ends lost 0 bases and 8 bases, in that order; junction bases with no gene match: 6.